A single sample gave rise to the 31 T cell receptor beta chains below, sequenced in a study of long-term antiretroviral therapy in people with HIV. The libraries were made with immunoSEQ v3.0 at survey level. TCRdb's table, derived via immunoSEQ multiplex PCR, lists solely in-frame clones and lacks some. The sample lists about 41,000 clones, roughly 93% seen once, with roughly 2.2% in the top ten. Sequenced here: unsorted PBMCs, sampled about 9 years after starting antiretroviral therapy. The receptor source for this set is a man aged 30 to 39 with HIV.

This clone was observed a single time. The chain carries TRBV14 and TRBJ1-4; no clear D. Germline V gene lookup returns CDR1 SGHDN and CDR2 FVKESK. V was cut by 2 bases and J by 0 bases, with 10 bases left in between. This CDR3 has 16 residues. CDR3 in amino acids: CASSQLGSTTNEKLFF. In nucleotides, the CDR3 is TGTGCCAGCAGCCAATTGGGGAGCACAACTAATGAAAAACTGTTTTTT.

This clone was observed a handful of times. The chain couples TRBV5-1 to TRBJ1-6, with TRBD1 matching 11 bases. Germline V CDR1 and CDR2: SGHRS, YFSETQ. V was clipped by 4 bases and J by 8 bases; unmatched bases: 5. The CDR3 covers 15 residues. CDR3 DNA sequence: TGCGCCAGCAGCATAGGGACAGGGGGTTATTCACCCCTCCACTTT. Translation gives CASSIGTGGYSPLHF.

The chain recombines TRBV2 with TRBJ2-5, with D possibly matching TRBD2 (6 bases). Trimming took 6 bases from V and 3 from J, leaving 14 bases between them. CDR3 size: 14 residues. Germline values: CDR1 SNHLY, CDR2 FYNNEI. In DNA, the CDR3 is TGTGCCAGCAGCTATTATAGCGGAGAAGAGACCCAGTACTTC. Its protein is CASSYYSGEETQYF.

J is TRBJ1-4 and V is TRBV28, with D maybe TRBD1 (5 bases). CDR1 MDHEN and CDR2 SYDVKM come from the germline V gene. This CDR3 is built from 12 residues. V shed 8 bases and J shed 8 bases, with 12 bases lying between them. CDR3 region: CASGGFEEKLFF. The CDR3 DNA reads TGTGCCAGCGGGGGTTTCGAAGAAAAACTGTTTTTT. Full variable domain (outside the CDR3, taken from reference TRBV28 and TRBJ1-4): DVKVTQSSRYLVKRTGEKVFLECVQDMDHENMFWYRQDPGLGLRLIYFSYDVKMKEKGDIPEGYSVSREKKERFSLILESASTNQTSMYLCASGGFEEKLFFGSGTQLSVL.

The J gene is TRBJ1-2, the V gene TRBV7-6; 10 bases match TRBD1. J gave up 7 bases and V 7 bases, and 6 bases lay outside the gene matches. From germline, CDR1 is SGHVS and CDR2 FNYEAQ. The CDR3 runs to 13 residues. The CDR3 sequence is CASTDRGLSGYTF. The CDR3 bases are TGTGCCAGCACCGACAGGGGGCTAAGTGGCTACACCTTC.

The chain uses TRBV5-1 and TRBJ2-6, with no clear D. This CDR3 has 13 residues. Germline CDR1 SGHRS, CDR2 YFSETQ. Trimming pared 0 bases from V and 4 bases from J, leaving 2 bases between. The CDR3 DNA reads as TGCGCCAGCAGCTTGGCGGGGGCCAACGTCCTGACTTTC. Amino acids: CASSLAGANVLTF. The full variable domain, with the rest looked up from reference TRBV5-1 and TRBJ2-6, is KAGVTQTPRYLIKTRGQQVTLSCSPISGHRSVSWYQQTPGQGLQFLFEYFSETQRNKGNFPGRFSGRQFSNSRSEMNVSTLELGDSALYLCASSLAGANVLTFGAGSRLTVL.

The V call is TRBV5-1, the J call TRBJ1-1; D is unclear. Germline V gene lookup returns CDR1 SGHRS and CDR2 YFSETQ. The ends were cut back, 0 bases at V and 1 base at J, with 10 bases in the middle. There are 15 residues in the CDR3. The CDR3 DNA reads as TGCGCCAGCAGCTTGGAAGGCAGCCAGAACACTGAAGCTTTCTTT. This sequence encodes CASSLEGSQNTEAFF.

CDR3 loop: CASSGDSGNTIYF. CDR3 coding DNA: TGTGCCAGCTCCGGGGACTCTGGAAACACCATATATTTT. The chain links TRBV2 to TRBJ1-3; D is unresolved. Germline CDR1 and CDR2: SNHLY and FYNNEI. CDR3 length: 13 amino acids. V shed 8 bases and J shed 0 bases, with 8 bases lying between them. The full variable domain, in which reference TRBV2 and TRBJ1-3 provide the parts outside the CDR3, is EPEVTQTPSHQVTQMGQEVILRCVPISNHLYFYWYRQILGQKVEFLVSFYNNEISEKSEIFDDQFSVERPDGSNFTLKIRSTKLEDSAMYFCASSGDSGNTIYFGEGSWLTVV.

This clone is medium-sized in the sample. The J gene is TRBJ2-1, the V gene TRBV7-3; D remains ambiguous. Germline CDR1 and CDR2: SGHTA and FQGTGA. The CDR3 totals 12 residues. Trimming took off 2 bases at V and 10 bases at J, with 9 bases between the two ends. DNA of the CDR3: TGTGCCAGCAGCTTAGTGGGTGGGGAGCAGTTCTTC. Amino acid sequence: CASSLVGGEQFF.

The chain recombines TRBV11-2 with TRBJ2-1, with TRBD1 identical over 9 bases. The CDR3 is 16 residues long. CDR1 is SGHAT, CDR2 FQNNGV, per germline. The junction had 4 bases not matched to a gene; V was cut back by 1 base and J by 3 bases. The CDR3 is CASSLGTGAGYNEQFF. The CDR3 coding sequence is TGTGCCAGCAGCTTAGGGACAGGGGCTGGCTACAATGAGCAGTTCTTC.

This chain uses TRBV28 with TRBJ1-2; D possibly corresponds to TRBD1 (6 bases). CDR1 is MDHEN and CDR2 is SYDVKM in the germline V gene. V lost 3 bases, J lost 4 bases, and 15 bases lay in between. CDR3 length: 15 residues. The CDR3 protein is CASSFAGQPSYGYTF. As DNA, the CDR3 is TGTGCCAGCAGTTTTGCTGGACAGCCAAGCTATGGCTACACCTTC.

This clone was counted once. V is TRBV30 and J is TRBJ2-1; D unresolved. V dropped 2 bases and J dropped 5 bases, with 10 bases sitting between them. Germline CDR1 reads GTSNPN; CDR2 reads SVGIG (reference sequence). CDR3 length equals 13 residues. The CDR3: CAWSRVVNNEQFF. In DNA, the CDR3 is TGTGCCTGGAGTAGGGTGGTAAACAATGAGCAGTTCTTC. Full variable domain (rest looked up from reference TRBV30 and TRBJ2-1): SQTIHQWPATLVQPVGSPLSLECTVEGTSNPNLYWYRQAAGRGLQLLFYSVGIGQISSEVPQNLSASRPQDRQFILSSKKLLLSDSGFYLCAWSRVVNNEQFFGPGTRLTVL.

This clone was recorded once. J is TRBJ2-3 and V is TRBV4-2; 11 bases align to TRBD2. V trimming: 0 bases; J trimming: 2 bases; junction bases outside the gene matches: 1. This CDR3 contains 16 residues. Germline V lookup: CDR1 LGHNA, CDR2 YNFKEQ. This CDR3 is CASSQDSGGATDTQYF. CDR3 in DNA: TGTGCCAGCAGCCAAGATAGCGGGGGGGCCACAGATACGCAGTATTTT.

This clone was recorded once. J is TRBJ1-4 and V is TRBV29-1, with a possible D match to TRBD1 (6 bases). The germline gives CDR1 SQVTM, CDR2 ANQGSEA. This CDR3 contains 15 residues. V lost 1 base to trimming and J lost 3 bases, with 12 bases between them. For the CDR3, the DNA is TGCAGCGTTGAAGGTGGGGGGGCGCCTAATGAAAAACTGTTTTTT. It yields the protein CSVEGGGAPNEKLFF. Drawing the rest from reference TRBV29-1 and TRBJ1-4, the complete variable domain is SAVISQKPSRDICQRGTSLTIQCQVDSQVTMMFWYRQQPGQSLTLIATANQGSEATYESGFVIDKFPISRPNLTFSTLTVSNMSPEDSSIYLCSVEGGGAPNEKLFFGSGTQLSVL.

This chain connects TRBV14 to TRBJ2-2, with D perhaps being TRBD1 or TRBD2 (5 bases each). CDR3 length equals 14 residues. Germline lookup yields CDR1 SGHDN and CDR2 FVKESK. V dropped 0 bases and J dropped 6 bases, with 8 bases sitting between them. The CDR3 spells CASSQELGAGELFF. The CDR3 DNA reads TGTGCCAGCAGCCAAGAATTGGGGGCCGGGGAGCTGTTTTTT.

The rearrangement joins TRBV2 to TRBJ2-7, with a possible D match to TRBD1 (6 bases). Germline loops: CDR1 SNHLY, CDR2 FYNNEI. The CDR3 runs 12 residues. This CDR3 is CTSTGTFYEQYF. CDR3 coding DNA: TGTACTTCGACCGGGACATTCTACGAGCAGTACTTC.

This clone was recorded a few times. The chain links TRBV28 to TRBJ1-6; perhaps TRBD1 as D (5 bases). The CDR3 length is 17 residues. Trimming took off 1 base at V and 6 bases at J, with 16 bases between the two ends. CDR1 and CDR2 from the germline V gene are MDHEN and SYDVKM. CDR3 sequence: CASSLFLGQGVNSPLHF. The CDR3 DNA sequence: TGTGCCAGCAGTTTATTTTTGGGGCAGGGTGTTAATTCACCCCTCCACTTT.

Written as DNA, the CDR3 is TGTGCCAGCAGCCCGACAGGGTATGGGTATGGCTACACCTTC. Translation: CASSPTGYGYGYTF. This rearrangement joins TRBV27 to TRBJ1-2; 7 bases line up with TRBD1. V shed 6 bases and J 5 bases; nucleotides not matched to a gene: 9. CDR1 is MNHEY, CDR2 SMNVEV, per germline (reference sequence). The length of the CDR3 is 14 residues.

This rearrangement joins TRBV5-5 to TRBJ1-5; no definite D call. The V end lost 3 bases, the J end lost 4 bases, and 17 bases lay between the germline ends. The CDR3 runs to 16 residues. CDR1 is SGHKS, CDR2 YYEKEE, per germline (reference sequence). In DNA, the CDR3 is TGTGCCAGCAGCTCCAACACCATTCCTGGTAATCAGCCCCAGCATTTT. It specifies CASSSNTIPGNQPQHF.

The DNA of the CDR3 is TGTGCCAGCAGCTTGGGGCCCGGGAGGAACACTGAAGCTTTCTTT. This sequence encodes CASSLGPGRNTEAFF. The V and J genes are TRBV5-5 and TRBJ1-1; D is undetermined. This CDR3 has 15 residues. Germline V CDR1 and CDR2: SGHKS, YYEKEE (reference sequence). The germline V and J ends were trimmed by 0 bases and 1 base, with 10 bases remaining between them.

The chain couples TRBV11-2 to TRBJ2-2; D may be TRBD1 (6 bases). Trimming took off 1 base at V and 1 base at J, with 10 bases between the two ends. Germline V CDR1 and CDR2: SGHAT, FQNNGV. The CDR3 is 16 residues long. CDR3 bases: TGTGCCAGCAGCTTAGCCGGGACATTGAACACCGGGGAGCTGTTTTTT. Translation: CASSLAGTLNTGELFF.

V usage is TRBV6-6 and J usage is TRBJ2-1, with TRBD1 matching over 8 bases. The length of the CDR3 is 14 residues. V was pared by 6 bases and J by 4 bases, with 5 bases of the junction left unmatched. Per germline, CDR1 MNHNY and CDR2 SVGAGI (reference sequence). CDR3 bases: TGTGCCAGCAGACAGGGACAGGCATACAATGAGCAGTTCTTC. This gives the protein CASRQGQAYNEQFF.

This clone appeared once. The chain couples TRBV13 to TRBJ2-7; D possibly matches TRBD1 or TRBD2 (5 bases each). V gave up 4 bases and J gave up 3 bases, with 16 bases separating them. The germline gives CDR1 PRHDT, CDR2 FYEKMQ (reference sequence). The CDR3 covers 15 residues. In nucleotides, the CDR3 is TGTGCCAGCAGCTGTAAATCGGGACGGGACTACGAGCAGTACGTC. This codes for CASSCKSGRDYEQYV.

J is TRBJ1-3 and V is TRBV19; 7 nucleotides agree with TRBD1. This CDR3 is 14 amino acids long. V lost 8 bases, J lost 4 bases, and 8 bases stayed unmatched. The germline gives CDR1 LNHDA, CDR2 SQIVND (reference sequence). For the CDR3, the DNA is TGTGCCAGTGTGGGACAGCTTGGAGGAAACACCATATATTTT. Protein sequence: CASVGQLGGNTIYF. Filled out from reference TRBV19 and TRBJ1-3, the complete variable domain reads DGGITQSPKYLFRKEGQNVTLSCEQNLNHDAMYWYRQDPGQGLRLIYYSQIVNDFQKGDIAEGYSVSREKKESFPLTVTSAQKNPTAFYLCASVGQLGGNTIYFGEGSWLTVV.

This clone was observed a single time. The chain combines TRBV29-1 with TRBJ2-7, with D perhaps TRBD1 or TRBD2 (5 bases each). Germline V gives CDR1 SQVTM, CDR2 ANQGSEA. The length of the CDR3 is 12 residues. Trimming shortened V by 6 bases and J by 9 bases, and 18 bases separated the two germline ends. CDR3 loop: CSVSEVQGPQYV. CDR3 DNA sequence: TGCAGCGTCTCTGAGGTGCAGGGACCGCAGTACGTC.

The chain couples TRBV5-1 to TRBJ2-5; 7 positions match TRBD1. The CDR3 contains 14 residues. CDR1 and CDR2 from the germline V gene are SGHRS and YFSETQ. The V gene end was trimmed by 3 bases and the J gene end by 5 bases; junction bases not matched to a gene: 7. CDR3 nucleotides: TGCGCCAGCAGCTCACGGACAGGATGGGAGACCCAGTACTTC. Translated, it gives CASSSRTGWETQYF.

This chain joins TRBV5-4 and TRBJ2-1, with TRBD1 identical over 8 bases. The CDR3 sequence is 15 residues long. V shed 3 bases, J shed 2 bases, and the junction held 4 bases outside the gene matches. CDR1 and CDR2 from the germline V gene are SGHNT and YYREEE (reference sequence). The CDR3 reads CASSSGGKTYNEQFF. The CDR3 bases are TGTGCCAGCAGCTCAGGGGGCAAGACCTACAATGAGCAGTTCTTC.

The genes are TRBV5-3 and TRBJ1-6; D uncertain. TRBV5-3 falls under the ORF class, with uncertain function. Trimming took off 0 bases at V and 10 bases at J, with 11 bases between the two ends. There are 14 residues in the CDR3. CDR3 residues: CARSLDSFRSPLHF. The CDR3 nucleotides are TGTGCCAGAAGCTTGGACAGTTTTCGGTCACCCCTCCACTTT.

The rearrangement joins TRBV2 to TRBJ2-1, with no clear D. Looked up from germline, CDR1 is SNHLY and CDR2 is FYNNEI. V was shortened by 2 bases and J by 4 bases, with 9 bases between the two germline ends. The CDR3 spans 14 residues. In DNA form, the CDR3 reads TGTGCCAGCAGTGAAAGGGCTGGTTACAATGAGCAGTTCTTC. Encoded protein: CASSERAGYNEQFF.

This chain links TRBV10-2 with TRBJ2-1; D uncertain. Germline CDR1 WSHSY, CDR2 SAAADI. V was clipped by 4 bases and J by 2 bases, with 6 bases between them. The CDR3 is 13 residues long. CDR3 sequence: CASSGSAYNEQFF. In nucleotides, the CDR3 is TGCGCCAGCAGTGGGTCAGCCTACAATGAGCAGTTCTTC.

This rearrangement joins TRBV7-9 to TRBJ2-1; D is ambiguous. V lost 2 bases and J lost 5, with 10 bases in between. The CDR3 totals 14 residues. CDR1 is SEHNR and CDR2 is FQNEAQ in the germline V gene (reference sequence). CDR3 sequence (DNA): TGTGCCAGCAGCTTACAGAGCGTTGACAATGAGCAGTTCTTC. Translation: CASSLQSVDNEQFF.